The 23 T cell receptor beta chains reported below all come from one sample, sequenced in a study of cytomegalovirus exposure and HLA in healthy donors. The PCR employed 60 Vbeta primers together with 13 Jbeta primers. Generated by immunoSEQ multiplex PCR, the TCRdb table keeps only in-frame clones and is missing some. The sample records 90,000 to 150,000 clones, 81% being singletons. The specimen was PBMCs. These receptors were taken from a woman in her 40s in good health and CMV-seronegative.

V and J are TRBV27 and TRBJ1-1; D unresolved. Looked up from germline, CDR1 is MNHEY and CDR2 is SMNVEV (reference sequence). The CDR3 extends over 17 amino acids. Trimming took off 2 bases at V and 1 base at J, with 17 bases between the two ends. The CDR3: CASSLRSQRSWNTEAFF. The CDR3 nucleotides read TGTGCCAGCAGTTTACGGTCTCAGCGATCGTGGAACACTGAAGCTTTCTTT.

The chain combines TRBV27 with TRBJ1-1, with 9 nucleotides matching TRBD1. The junction had 9 bases not matched to a gene; V was cut back by 3 bases and J by 7 bases. CDR3 length: 15 residues. From germline, CDR1 is MNHEY and CDR2 SMNVEV (reference sequence). The DNA of the CDR3 is TGTGCCAGCAGTTTCACCTCTGGACAGGGGTTTGAAGCTTTCTTT. Its translation is CASSFTSGQGFEAFF.

This clone has just one count. The chain is built from TRBV5-1 and TRBJ2-7; perhaps TRBD1 as D (6 bases). The V gene's germline CDR1 is SGHRS and CDR2 YFSETQ. The CDR3 is 16 amino acids. The V end lost 4 bases, the J end lost 2 bases, and 19 bases lay between the germline ends. Here the CDR3 DNA reads TGCGCCAGCAGCAAAACCCCGACGACAGGCCCCTACGAGCAGTACTTC. It encodes CASSKTPTTGPYEQYF.

V is TRBV5-6 and J is TRBJ2-5, with TRBD2 matching 10 bases. Trimming cost V 0 bases and J 4 bases; bases outside gene matches: 6. The V gene's germline CDR1 is SGHDT and CDR2 YYEEEE. CDR3 length: 16 residues. Here the CDR3 reads CASSLGSLAGAETQYF. CDR3 DNA sequence: TGTGCCAGCAGCTTGGGGTCGCTAGCGGGAGCAGAGACCCAGTACTTC.

This chain uses TRBV21-1 with TRBJ1-5; the table calls TRBD1, which could not be checked here. TRBV21-1 is described as a pseudogene. This CDR3 has 13 residues. The chain's CDR3 is CASSKDLGQPQHF. Here the CDR3 DNA reads TGTGCCAGCAGCAAAGACTTGGGCCAGCCCCAGCATTTT.

This clone was recorded once. The chain couples TRBV9 to TRBJ2-5; unclear D gene. From germline, CDR1 is SGDLS and CDR2 YYNGEE. V was pared by 4 bases and J by 5 bases, with 18 bases between. The CDR3 runs 15 residues. The CDR3 region is CASSPRQWATETQYF. The DNA for the CDR3 is TGTGCCAGCAGCCCTCGCCAGTGGGCGACGGAGACCCAGTACTTC.

The V gene is TRBV11-2, the J gene TRBJ1-1; TRBD1 matches at 10 bases. After removal of 5 bases from V and 4 bases from J, the junction contained 7 bases not matched to a gene. The CDR3 runs 15 residues. In germline, CDR1 is SGHAT, CDR2 FQNNGV. The CDR3 protein is CASSQDRGFVTEAFF. The CDR3 coding sequence is TGTGCCAGCAGCCAGGACAGGGGGTTTGTCACTGAAGCTTTCTTT.

The rearrangement uses TRBV12-5 and TRBJ2-1; D possibly corresponds to TRBD2 (6 bases). The CDR3 contains 19 residues. Germline lookup yields CDR1 LGHNT and CDR2 FRNRAP. V lost 3 bases to trimming and J lost 0 bases, with 21 bases between them. The CDR3 region is CASGFFSAGSRHSYNEQFF. The CDR3 DNA follows: TGTGCTAGTGGTTTCTTCTCGGCGGGATCTAGACACTCCTACAATGAGCAGTTCTTC.

This chain joins TRBV18 and TRBJ1-3; the D gene is possibly TRBD1 (5 bases). Germline CDR1 and CDR2: KGHSH and LQKENI. The V end lost 2 bases, the J end lost 8 bases, and 19 bases lay between the germline ends. CDR3 size: 16 residues. The DNA for the CDR3 is TGTGCCAGCTCACCAATAATAGGTCTTGGAGGGGACACCATATATTTT. Residues: CASSPIIGLGGDTIYF.

The chain joins TRBV10-3 to TRBJ2-5; D unresolved. In germline, CDR1 is ENHRY, CDR2 SYGVKD. This CDR3 spans 13 amino acids. V was trimmed by 6 bases and J by 2 bases, leaving 10 bases between them. DNA of the CDR3: TGTGCCATCAGCTACAGCTTACAAGAGACCCAGTACTTC. Translating it yields CAISYSLQETQYF.

The V call is TRBV10-3, the J call TRBJ2-1; 8 bases are shared with TRBD2. The V and J ends lost 5 bases and 6 bases, in that order; junction bases with no gene match: 6. The V gene's germline CDR1 is ENHRY and CDR2 SYGVKD. This CDR3 is built from 14 residues. The CDR3 spells CAISLVSGSNEQFF. CDR3 nucleotides: TGTGCCATCAGTTTGGTGAGCGGGAGCAATGAGCAGTTCTTC.

This chain links TRBV19 with TRBJ2-1, with D possibly TRBD2 on 5 matching bases. There are 14 residues in the CDR3. Trimming removed 7 bases from V and 1 base from J, with 11 bases in between. Germline assignment: CDR1 LNHDA and CDR2 SQIVND (reference sequence). For the CDR3, the DNA is TGTGCCAGTAAAATGGGAGTGTCCTACAATGAGCAGTTCTTC. Amino acids: CASKMGVSYNEQFF.

This clone was found a few times. The chain couples TRBV6-6 to TRBJ1-1, with TRBD1 as a possible D gene (5 bases). This CDR3 is 15 amino acids long. V was trimmed by 4 bases and J by 1 base, leaving 13 bases between them. Germline V gives CDR1 MNHNY, CDR2 SVGAGI (reference sequence). The CDR3 protein is CASSSRAGPNTEAFF. The CDR3 bases are TGTGCCAGCAGTTCGAGAGCGGGACCGAACACTGAAGCTTTCTTT.

V gene TRBV7-2 combines with J gene TRBJ2-7; TRBD1 is a possible D gene (5 bases). The germline CDR1 and CDR2 sequences are SGHTA and FQGNSA. This CDR3 is 14 amino acids long. Trimming shortened V by 3 bases and J by 2 bases, and 11 bases separated the two germline ends. CDR3 region: CASSFNQGTYEQYF. In nucleotides, the CDR3 is TGTGCCAGCAGCTTTAATCAGGGAACCTACGAGCAGTACTTC.

Here the CDR3 DNA reads TGTGCCAGCAGTTCCAGCGGGGACAGGGGATGCAATCAGCCCCAGCATTTT. This encodes CASSSSGDRGCNQPQHF. The chain has TRBV7-3 and TRBJ1-5; 10 nucleotides agree with TRBD1. Germline CDR1 is SGHTA and CDR2 is FQGTGA. CDR3 size: 17 residues. J gave up 2 bases and V 6 bases, and 10 bases lay outside the gene matches.

This chain connects TRBV7-9 to TRBJ1-1, with D uncertain. V gave up 3 bases and J gave up 3 bases, with 11 bases separating them. CDR3 size: 14 residues. Germline V lookup: CDR1 SEHNR, CDR2 FQNEAQ (reference sequence). Written as DNA, the CDR3 is TGTGCCAGCAGCTTTTGGGAGTTGGACACTGAAGCTTTCTTT. Translation: CASSFWELDTEAFF. Variable domain in full (rest from reference TRBV7-9 and TRBJ1-1): DTGVSQNPRHKITKRGQNVTFRCDPISEHNRLYWYRQTLGQGPEFLTYFQNEAQLEKSRLLSDRFSAERPKGSFSTLEIQRTEQGDSAMYLCASSFWELDTEAFFGQGTRLTVV.

This clone was observed a handful of times. The V and J genes are TRBV18 and TRBJ2-1; D is ambiguous. V gave up 0 bases and J gave up 0 bases, with 6 bases separating them. CDR1 is KGHSH and CDR2 is LQKENI in the germline V gene. The length of the CDR3 is 15 residues. This chain's CDR3 is CASSPPWSSYNEQFF. The CDR3 DNA reads TGTGCCAGCTCACCACCTTGGAGCTCCTACAATGAGCAGTTCTTC.

This clone has only a few counts. This chain connects TRBV6-5 to TRBJ1-1; a possible D gene is TRBD1 (5 bases). CDR3 length: 14 amino acids. V dropped 1 base and J dropped 8 bases, with 14 bases sitting between them. The V gene's germline CDR1 is MNHEY and CDR2 SVGAGI. CDR3 bases: TGTGCCAGCAGTTACTTTGCGGGGGAACGGGAAGCTTTCTTT. Translated, it gives CASSYFAGEREAFF.

The chain carries TRBV4-3 and TRBJ2-1; 7 bases fit TRBD2. V shed 1 base and J 7 bases; nucleotides not matched to a gene: 10. The germline V gene encodes CDR1 LGHNA and CDR2 YSLEER. The CDR3 sequence is 16 residues long. The CDR3: CASSQGPLGGMNEQFF. CDR3 DNA: TGCGCCAGCAGCCAAGGACCATTGGGGGGGATGAATGAGCAGTTCTTC.

The genes are TRBV7-9 and TRBJ1-1, with unresolved D. V was pared by 1 base and J by 10 bases, with 10 bases between. The length of the CDR3 is 12 residues. The germline CDR1 and CDR2 sequences are SEHNR and FQNEAQ (reference sequence). The CDR3 reads CASSLVSPRAFF. Written as DNA, the CDR3 is TGTGCCAGCAGCTTAGTGTCCCCTAGAGCTTTCTTT.

This clone was recorded a few times. This chain uses TRBV7-9 with TRBJ1-1; 7 bases line up with TRBD1. V was pared by 5 bases and J by 5 bases, with 17 bases of the junction left unmatched. Germline V gene sequence: CDR1 SEHNR, CDR2 FQNEAQ (reference sequence). This CDR3 contains 17 residues. This CDR3 is CASSERDSPNRGTEAFF. The DNA for the CDR3 is TGTGCCAGCAGCGAGAGGGACAGCCCAAACCGAGGGACTGAAGCTTTCTTT.

The rearrangement uses TRBV11-2 and TRBJ1-2; 8 nucleotides align to TRBD1. Germline V gene data show CDR1 as SGHAT and CDR2 as FQNNGV. Trimming took 4 bases from V and 2 from J; bases not matched to a gene: 6. The CDR3 runs to 15 residues. CDR3 coding DNA: TGTGCCAGCAGCTCTATGACAGGGGTCAACTATGGCTACACCTTC. Protein sequence: CASSSMTGVNYGYTF.

The V and J genes are TRBV29-1 and TRBJ2-1; D gene unclear. Germline values: CDR1 SQVTM, CDR2 ANQGSEA. The CDR3 extends over 15 amino acids. The ends were cut back, 3 bases at V and 0 bases at J, with 12 bases in the middle. CDR3 amino acids: CSVDYVYGSYNEQFF. CDR3 DNA: TGCAGCGTTGATTACGTCTACGGCTCCTACAATGAGCAGTTCTTC.